This T cell receptor (beta chain) appears in the sequencing data of a study of T cell responses to AZD1222 COVID-19 vaccine. Study outcomes and limitations: Repertoires were collected only later (after the peak T cell response had occurred). Spike-specific TCR breadth rose after two AZD1222 doses, and depth rose as well.

This CDR3 is 14 amino acids long. Germline V gene sequence: CDR1 MNHNY, CDR2 SVGAGI (reference sequence). Trimming took off 5 bases at V and 1 base at J, with 11 bases between the two ends. Of note for this clone: What it binds is not known.

Only in-frame clones appear in the TCRdb table, and some are missing; sequencing was by immunoSEQ multiplex PCR. The sample consists of under 110,000 clones, approximately 87% of them appearing once. The gene calls are TRBV6-6 and TRBJ1-1; D is ambiguous. The receptor was derived from an adult who received the AZD1222 COVID-19 vaccine. The material sequenced was peripheral blood, taken 28 days after the second AZD1222 dose. The CDR3: CASSPRGENTEAFF. The CDR3, as DNA: TGTGCCAGCAGTCCCCGAGGAGAGAACACTGAAGCTTTCTTT.